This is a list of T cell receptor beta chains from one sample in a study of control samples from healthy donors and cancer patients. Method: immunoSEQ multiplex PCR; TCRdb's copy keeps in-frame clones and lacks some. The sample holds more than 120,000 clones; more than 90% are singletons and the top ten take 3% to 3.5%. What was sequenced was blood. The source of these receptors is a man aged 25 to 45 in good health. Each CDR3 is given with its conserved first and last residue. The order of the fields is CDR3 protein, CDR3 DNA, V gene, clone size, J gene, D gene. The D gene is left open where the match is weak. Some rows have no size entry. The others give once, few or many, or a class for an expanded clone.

CASTLQGGGNTEAFF | TGTGCCAGTACACTCCAGGGAGGAGGTAACACTGAAGCTTTCTTT | TRBV19 | NA | TRBJ1-1 | NA
CASSQAGQGRGYTF | TGTGCCAGCAGCCAAGCAGGACAGGGCAGGGGCTACACCTTC | TRBV3-1/TRBV3-2 | NA | TRBJ1-2 | TRBD1
CASSLGTNEKLFF | TGTGCCAGCAGCTTAGGAACTAATGAAAAACTGTTTTTT | TRBV5-8 | NA | TRBJ1-4 | NA
CASSVERTGYGYTF | TGTGCCAGCAGTGTCGAAAGGACAGGGTATGGCTACACCTTC | TRBV6-4 | NA | TRBJ1-2 | TRBD1
CASSSGVPGDTQYF | TGCGCCAGCAGCTCGGGGGTCCCAGGTGATACGCAGTATTTT | TRBV5-1 | once | TRBJ2-3 | NA
CASRPTWRVSYNEQFF | TGTGCCAGCAGACCAACGTGGAGGGTTTCCTACAATGAGCAGTTCTTC | TRBV27 | NA | TRBJ2-1 | NA
CASSSSTRDIQYF | TGTGCCAGCAGTAGCTCAACCAGGGACATTCAGTACTTC | TRBV6-6 | NA | TRBJ2-4 | NA
CASRLDRNTEAFF | TGTGCCAGCAGACTAGACAGGAACACTGAAGCTTTCTTT | TRBV6-5 | once | TRBJ1-1 | NA
CAREAGVGDSNQPQHF | TGTGCCAGGGAGGCCGGCGTAGGGGATAGCAATCAGCCCCAGCATTTT | TRBV28 | NA | TRBJ1-5 | NA
CATSDFSGQGGTGELFF | TGTGCCACCAGTGATTTCTCCGGACAGGGCGGCACCGGGGAGCTGTTTTTT | TRBV24-1 | NA | TRBJ2-2 | TRBD1
CSLPGYTF | TGCAGCCTGCCCGGCTACACCTTC | TRBV20-1 | NA | TRBJ1-2 | NA
CASSVAGYQPQHF | TGTGCCAGCAGCGTAGCCGGGTACCAGCCCCAGCATTTT | TRBV9 | NA | TRBJ1-5 | NA
CASSESTGANSPLHF | TGTGCCAGCAGTGAGTCGACAGGGGCGAATTCACCCCTCCACTTT | TRBV2 | NA | TRBJ1-6 | TRBD1
CASSITGPATGYTF | TGTGCCAGTAGTATAACAGGCCCAGCTACTGGCTACACCTTC | TRBV19 | NA | TRBJ1-2 | NA
CASSPLDSYNSPLHF | TGTGCCAGCTCACCACTGGACAGCTATAATTCACCCCTCCACTTT | TRBV18 | NA | TRBJ1-6 | NA